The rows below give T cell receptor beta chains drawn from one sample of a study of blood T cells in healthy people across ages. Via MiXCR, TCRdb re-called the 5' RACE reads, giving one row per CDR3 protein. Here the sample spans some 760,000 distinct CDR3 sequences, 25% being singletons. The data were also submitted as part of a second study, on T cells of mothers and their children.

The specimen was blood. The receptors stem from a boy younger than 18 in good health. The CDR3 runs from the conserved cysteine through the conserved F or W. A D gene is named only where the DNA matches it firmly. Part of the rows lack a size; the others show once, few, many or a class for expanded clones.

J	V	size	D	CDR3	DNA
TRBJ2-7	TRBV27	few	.	CASKLEALGASYEQYF	TGTGCCAGCAAACTAGAGGCGCTCGGGGCCTCCTACGAGCAGTACTTC
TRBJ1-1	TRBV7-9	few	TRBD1	CASGQDLNTEAFF	TGTGCCAGCGGACAGGACCTGAACACTGAAGCTTTCTTT
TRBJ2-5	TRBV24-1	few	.	CATSDPRGEETQYF	TGTGCCACCAGTGATCCGAGGGGGGAGGAGACCCAGTACTTC
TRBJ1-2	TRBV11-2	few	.	CASRPGYTF	TGTGCCAGCCGCCCCGGCTACACCTTC
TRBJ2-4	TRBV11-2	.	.	CASRLLTKNIQYF	TGTGCCAGCAGACTTCTAACCAAAAACATTCAGTACTTC
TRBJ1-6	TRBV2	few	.	CASTTIQGRSNSPLHF	TGTGCCAGCACAACAATCCAGGGGAGATCTAATTCACCCCTCCACTTT
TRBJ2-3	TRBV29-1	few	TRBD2	CSTWTSGGVLDTQYF	TGCAGCACCTGGACTAGCGGGGGGGTGTTGGATACGCAGTATTTT
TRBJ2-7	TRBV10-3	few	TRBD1	CAISGWDRVGEQYF	TGTGCCATCAGTGGTTGGGACAGGGTTGGCGAGCAGTACTTC
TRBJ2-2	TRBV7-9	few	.	CASSPRTALGDTGELFF	TGTGCCAGCAGCCCTAGGACAGCCCTCGGGGACACCGGGGAGCTGTTTTTT
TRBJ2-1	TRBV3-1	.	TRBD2	CASRGRTSGKRNEQFF	TGTGCCAGCAGGGGGAGGACTAGCGGGAAACGCAATGAGCAGTTCTTC
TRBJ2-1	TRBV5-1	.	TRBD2	CASSALAGGQSGEQFF	TGCGCCAGCAGCGCATTAGCGGGAGGCCAGTCCGGGGAGCAGTTCTTC
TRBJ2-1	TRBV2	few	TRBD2	CASSERSGGSNEQFF	TGTGCCAGCAGTGAACGTAGCGGGGGTAGCAATGAGCAGTTCTTC
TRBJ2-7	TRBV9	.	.	CASSAMQGSSYEQYF	TGTGCCAGCAGCGCAATGCAGGGGAGCTCCTACGAGCAGTACTTC
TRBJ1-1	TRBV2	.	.	CASNLNTEAFF	TGTGCCAGCAACCTTAACACTGAAGCTTTCTTT
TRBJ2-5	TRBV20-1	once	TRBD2	CSATIAGVGETQYF	TGCAGTGCTACAATAGCGGGGGTGGGAGAGACCCAGTACTTC
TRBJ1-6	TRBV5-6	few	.	CASSLFQTDSPLHF	TGTGCCAGCAGCTTGTTCCAGACAGATTCACCCCTCCACTTT
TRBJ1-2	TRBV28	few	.	CASSLWGDYGYTF	TGTGCCAGCAGTTTGTGGGGGGACTATGGCTACACCTTC
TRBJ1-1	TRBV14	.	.	CASSQRTGGGYTEAFF	TGTGCCAGCAGCCAAAGGACCGGCGGGGGGTACACTGAAGCTTTCTTT
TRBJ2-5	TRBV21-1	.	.	CASIAGVRETQYF	TGTGCCAGCATTGCGGGGGTGAGGGAGACCCAGTACTTC
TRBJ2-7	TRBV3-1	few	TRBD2	CASSQDQGTSGSYEQYF	TGTGCCAGCAGCCAAGATCAAGGGACTAGCGGGTCCTACGAGCAGTACTTC
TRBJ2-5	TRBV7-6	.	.	CASSETWLVPETQYF	TGTGCCAGCAGCGAGACGTGGCTAGTTCCTGAGACCCAGTACTTC
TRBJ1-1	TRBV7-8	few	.	CASSRRGRIEAFF	TGTGCCAGCAGCCGGAGGGGAAGGATAGAAGCTTTCTTT
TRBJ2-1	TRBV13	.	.	CASSLAGLARNEQFF	TGTGCCAGCAGCTTAGCGGGGCTAGCTAGGAATGAGCAGTTCTTC
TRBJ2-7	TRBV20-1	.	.	CSASTGGGGDYEQYF	TGCAGTGCTAGTACGGGGGGAGGGGGCGACTACGAGCAGTACTTC
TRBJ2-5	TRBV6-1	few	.	CASSEVPGRGQETQYF	TGTGCCAGCAGTGAAGTACCGGGAAGGGGACAAGAGACCCAGTACTTC
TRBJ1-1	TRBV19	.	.	CASSIDRQGRTEAFF	TGTGCCAGTAGTATAGATCGTCAGGGGAGGACTGAAGCTTTCTTT
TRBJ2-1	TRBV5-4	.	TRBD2	CASSWTSGGLNEQFF	TGTGCCAGCAGTTGGACTAGCGGGGGCCTCAATGAGCAGTTCTTC
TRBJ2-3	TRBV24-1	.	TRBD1	CATSDLPGQGLLSDTQYF	TGTGCCACCAGTGATTTGCCCGGACAGGGTCTTCTCTCTGATACGCAGTATTTT
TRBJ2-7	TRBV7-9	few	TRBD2	CASSLQLAGVPYEQYF	TGTGCCAGCAGCTTACAACTAGCGGGAGTCCCCTACGAGCAGTACTTC
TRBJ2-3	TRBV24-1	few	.	CATSDGAADTQYF	TGTGCCACCAGTGATGGGGCGGCAGATACGCAGTATTTT
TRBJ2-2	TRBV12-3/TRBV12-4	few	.	CASSPTMGAPGELFF	TGTGCCAGCAGTCCGACGATGGGAGCACCCGGGGAGCTGTTTTTT
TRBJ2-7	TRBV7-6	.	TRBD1	CASSKSGTGAYEQYF	TGTGCCAGCAGCAAGTCCGGGACAGGGGCCTACGAGCAGTACTTC
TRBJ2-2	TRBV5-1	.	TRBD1	CASSLVGQDNTGELFF	TGCGCCAGCAGCTTGGTTGGACAGGATAACACCGGGGAGCTGTTTTTT
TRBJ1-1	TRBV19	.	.	CASNYKGTGTEAFF	TGTGCCAGCAACTACAAGGGGACGGGCACTGAAGCTTTCTTT
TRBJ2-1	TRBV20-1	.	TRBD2	CSARDAGAGGVYNEQFF	TGCAGTGCTAGAGATGCGGGGGCGGGGGGGGTTTACAATGAGCAGTTCTTC
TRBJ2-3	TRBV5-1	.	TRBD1	CASSLGGTAPTDTQYF	TGCGCCAGCAGCTTGGGGGGGACAGCCCCCACAGATACGCAGTATTTT
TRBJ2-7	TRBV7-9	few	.	CASSLGQSSGEQYF	TGTGCCAGCAGCTTAGGCCAGAGCTCGGGCGAGCAGTACTTC
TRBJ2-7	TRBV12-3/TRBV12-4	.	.	CANSLAQLSYEQYF	TGTGCCAACAGTTTAGCCCAGCTTTCCTACGAGCAGTACTTC
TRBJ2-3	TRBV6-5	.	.	CASLKPSTDTQYF	TGTGCCAGCTTGAAACCAAGCACAGATACGCAGTATTTT
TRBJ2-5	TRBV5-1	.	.	CASSLRLRETQYF	TGCGCCAGCAGCTTGCGTCTGCGGGAGACCCAGTACTTC
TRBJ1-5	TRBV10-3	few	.	CAIKPELNQPQHF	TGTGCCATCAAGCCGGAACTTAATCAGCCCCAGCATTTT
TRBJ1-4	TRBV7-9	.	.	CASSLAMGGSATNEKLLF	TGTGCCAGCAGCTTAGCGATGGGGGGGTCCGCAACTAATGAAAAACTGCTTTTT
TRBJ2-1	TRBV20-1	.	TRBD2	CSARERGGTEQFF	TGCAGTGCTAGAGAGCGGGGGGGAACCGAGCAGTTCTTC
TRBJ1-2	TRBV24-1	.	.	CATNGGTNYGYTF	TGTGCCACCAACGGGGGCACTAACTATGGCTACACCTTC
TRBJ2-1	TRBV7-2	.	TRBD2	CASSSAGEDEQFF	TGTGCCAGCAGCTCAGCGGGAGAGGATGAGCAGTTCTTC
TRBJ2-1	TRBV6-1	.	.	CASSIYWRGDEQFF	TGTGCCAGCAGTATATACTGGCGGGGCGATGAGCAGTTCTTC
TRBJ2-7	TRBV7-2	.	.	CASSSPVEDFSYEQYF	TGTGCCAGCAGCTCCCCGGTCGAGGACTTCTCCTACGAGCAGTACTTC
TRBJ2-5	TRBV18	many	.	CASSPDLQETQYF	TGTGCTAGCAGCCCGGATCTCCAAGAGACCCAGTACTTC
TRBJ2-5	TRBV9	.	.	CASSVFGQRETQYF	TGTGCCAGCAGCGTATTCGGACAGCGAGAGACCCAGTACTTC
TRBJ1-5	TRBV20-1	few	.	CSARDPGPWDQPQHF	TGCAGTGCTAGAGATCCCGGTCCCTGGGATCAGCCCCAGCATTTT
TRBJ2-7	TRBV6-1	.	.	CASSVDRLYEQYF	TGTGCCAGCAGTGTCGACAGGCTCTACGAGCAGTACTTC
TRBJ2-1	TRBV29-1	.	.	CSVEGRMSYNEQFF	TGCAGCGTTGAGGGACGGATGTCCTACAATGAGCAGTTCTTC
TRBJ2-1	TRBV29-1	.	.	CSVVLVRHNEQFF	TGCAGCGTCGTGTTGGTAAGACACAATGAGCAGTTCTTC
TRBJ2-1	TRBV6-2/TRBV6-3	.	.	CASSSLVHEQFF	TGTGCCAGCAGTTCTTTGGTTCATGAGCAGTTCTTC
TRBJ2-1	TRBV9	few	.	CASSAWALGNEQFF	TGTGCCAGCAGCGCTTGGGCCTTGGGAAATGAGCAGTTCTTC
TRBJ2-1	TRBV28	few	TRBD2	CASSLGLAANEQFF	TGTGCCAGCAGTTTGGGACTAGCGGCAAATGAGCAGTTCTTC
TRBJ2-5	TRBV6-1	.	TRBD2	CASSPRAGGPLGGETQYF	TGTGCCAGCAGTCCGAGAGCGGGAGGGCCGCTGGGTGGAGAGACCCAGTACTTC
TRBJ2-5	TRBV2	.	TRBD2	CASSERVAGVEETQYF	TGTGCCAGCAGTGAGAGAGTAGCGGGAGTCGAAGAGACCCAGTACTTC
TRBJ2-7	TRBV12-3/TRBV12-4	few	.	CASSLGWRGDEQYF	TGTGCCAGCAGTTTAGGATGGCGGGGCGACGAGCAGTACTTC
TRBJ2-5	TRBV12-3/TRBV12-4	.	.	CASSLWGEEETQYF	TGTGCCAGCAGTTTATGGGGTGAAGAAGAGACCCAGTACTTC